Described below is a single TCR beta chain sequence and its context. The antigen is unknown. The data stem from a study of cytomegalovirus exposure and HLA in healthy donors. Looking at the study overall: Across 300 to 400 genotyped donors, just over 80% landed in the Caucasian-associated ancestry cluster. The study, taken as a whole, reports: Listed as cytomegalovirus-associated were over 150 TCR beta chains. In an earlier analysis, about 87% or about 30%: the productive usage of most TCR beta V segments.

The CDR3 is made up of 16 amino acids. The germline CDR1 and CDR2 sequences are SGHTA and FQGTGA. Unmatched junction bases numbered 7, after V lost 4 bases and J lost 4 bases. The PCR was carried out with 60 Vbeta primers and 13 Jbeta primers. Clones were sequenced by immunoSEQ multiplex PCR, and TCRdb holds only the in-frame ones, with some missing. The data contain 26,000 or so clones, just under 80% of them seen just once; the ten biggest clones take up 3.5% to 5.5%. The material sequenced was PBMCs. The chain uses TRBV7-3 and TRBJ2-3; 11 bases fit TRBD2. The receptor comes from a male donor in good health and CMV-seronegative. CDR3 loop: CASSSIAGGGADTQYF. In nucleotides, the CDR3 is TGTGCCAGCAGCTCAATAGCGGGGGGGGGAGCAGATACGCAGTATTTT.